This T cell receptor (beta chain) was found in a study of early stage breast cancer tumors. Findings and limits, study-wide: Compared with adjacent normal breast, tumors showed around 2.5-fold denser, more clonal T cells.

Blood replicates held 0.5 ug DNA, tumor or normal breast about 1.5 ug, two each. The method was immunoSEQ multiplex PCR; TCRdb's version includes in-frame clones alone and lacks a portion of them. The sample shows some 29,000 clones, approximately 84% of them seen only once. With regard to this clone: Antigen: not known.

This receptor was identified in a person aged 50-59 years with breast cancer. Sequencing was performed on blood.

CDR3 DNA sequence: TGCGCCAGCAGCGGGGACTACCTTGGCAATGAGCAGTTCTTC. Translated, it gives CASSGDYLGNEQFF. The V and J genes are TRBV5-1 and TRBJ2-1; TRBD2 aligns across 7 bases. The CDR3 length is 14 residues. With V trimmed by 4 bases and J by 6 bases, 7 bases remained unmatched. Germline V lookup: CDR1 SGHRS, CDR2 YFSETQ.